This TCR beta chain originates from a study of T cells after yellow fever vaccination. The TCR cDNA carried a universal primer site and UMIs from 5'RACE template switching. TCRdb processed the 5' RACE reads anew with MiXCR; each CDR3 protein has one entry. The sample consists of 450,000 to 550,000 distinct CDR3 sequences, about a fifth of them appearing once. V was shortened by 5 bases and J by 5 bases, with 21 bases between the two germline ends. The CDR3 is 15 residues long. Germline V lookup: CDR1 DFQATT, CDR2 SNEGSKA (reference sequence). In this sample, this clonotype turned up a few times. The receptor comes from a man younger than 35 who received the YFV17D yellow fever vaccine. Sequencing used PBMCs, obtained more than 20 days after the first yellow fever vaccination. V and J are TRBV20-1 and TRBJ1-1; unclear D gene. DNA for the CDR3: TGCAGTGCTCATAAAACGATGCTTGACTGGACTGAAGCTTTCTTT. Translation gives CSAHKTMLDWTEAFF.